Each of the 14 T cell receptor beta chains below was sequenced from the same sample in a study of blood T cells in healthy people across ages. The second PCR ran about 6 to 12 cycles with a sample-barcoded 5' primer and J-beta primers. TCRdb fed the 5' RACE reads into MiXCR, producing one record per CDR3 protein. The table shows around 790,000 distinct CDR3 sequences, with under 55% occurring only once. Sample: blood. Receptors originate from a man in his 60s in good health.

The chain employs TRBV11-2 and TRBJ2-6, with D possibly being TRBD1 or TRBD2 (6 bases each). Trimming took off 4 bases at V and 2 bases at J, with 18 bases between the two ends. The length of the CDR3 is 18 residues. Germline CDR1 reads SGHAT; CDR2 reads FQNNGV. Here the CDR3 DNA reads TGTGCCAGCAGCTCCCCCGGTAGGGGGGTTGCTGGGGCCAACGTCCTGACTTTC. Residues: CASSSPGRGVAGANVLTF. The full variable domain, its missing parts supplied by reference TRBV11-2 and TRBJ2-6, is EAGVAQSPRYKIIEKRQSVAFWCNPISGHATLYWYQQILGQGPKLLIQFQNNGVVDDSQLPKDRFSAERLKGVDSTLKIQPAKLEDSAVYLCASSSPGRGVAGANVLTFGAGSRLTVL.

The J gene is TRBJ2-6, the V gene TRBV15; 9 bases are shared with TRBD1. Per the germline V gene, CDR1 is LNHNV and CDR2 is YYDKDF (reference sequence). V lost 1 base to trimming and J lost 0 bases; unmatched junction nucleotides: 4. This CDR3 has 18 residues. The CDR3 DNA reads as TGTGCCACCAGCAGAGTGGGACAGGGTATCTCTGGGGCCAACGTCCTGACTTTC. This sequence encodes CATSRVGQGISGANVLTF.

This chain connects TRBV28 to TRBJ2-3, with 7 bases lining up with TRBD1. With V trimmed by 7 bases and J by 4 bases, 8 bases remained unmatched. From germline, CDR1 is MDHEN and CDR2 SYDVKM. CDR3 length equals 14 residues. CDR3 bases: TGTGCCAGCAAAGATTTGCAGGGGGCAGATACGCAGTATTTT. It is translated as CASKDLQGADTQYF.

V gene TRBV5-1 combines with J gene TRBJ2-5; D may be TRBD1 (5 bases). The V end lost 0 bases, the J end lost 5 bases, and 14 bases lay between the germline ends. CDR1 SGHRS and CDR2 YFSETQ come from the germline V gene. The CDR3 extends over 15 amino acids. CDR3 DNA sequence: TGCGCCAGCAGCTTGGCTGACCAGGGTATCGAGACCCAGTACTTC. Its translation is CASSLADQGIETQYF.

This clonotype appeared a single time. Germline and junction disagree at one end, which may indicate a read error. The V gene is TRBV6-5, the J gene TRBJ1-1; TRBD1 might be the D (5 bases). Germline assignment: CDR1 MNHEY and CDR2 SVGAGI. The CDR3 has 15 residues. The CDR3, as DNA: TGTGTCAGCAGACCGACAATTGGGGCTCTTGGTGAAGCTTTCTTT. Its protein product is CVSRPTIGALGEAFF.

V and J are TRBV10-3 and TRBJ2-7, with D possibly being TRBD2 (5 bases). V dropped 2 bases and J dropped 9 bases, with 11 bases sitting between them. This CDR3 has 12 amino acids. In germline, CDR1 is ENHRY, CDR2 SYGVKD. CDR3 in DNA: TGTGCCATCAGTGAGCGGGGAAGAGGGCAGTACTTC. Translated: CAISERGRGQYF.

The rearrangement links TRBV30 to TRBJ2-5; D may be TRBD1 (6 bases). The assigned J gene may be wrong: the sequence end matches TRBJ2-7 better. The CDR3 has 12 amino acids. The germline gives CDR1 GTSNPN, CDR2 SVGIG (reference sequence). CDR3 coding DNA: TGTGCCTACCGGGACACTAGCTACGAGCAGTACTTC. As protein: CAYRDTSYEQYF.

The rearrangement uses TRBV9 and TRBJ2-5; the match to TRBD2 covers 7 bases. With 0 bases clipped from V and 2 bases from J, the junction kept 4 bases outside the gene matches. Germline V gene lookup returns CDR1 SGDLS and CDR2 YYNGEE. This CDR3 comprises 15 residues. CDR3 in amino acids: CASSVGGLPQETQYF. The CDR3 nucleotides read TGTGCCAGCAGCGTAGGGGGACTACCACAAGAGACCCAGTACTTC. The variable domain in full, with the rest retrieved from reference TRBV9 and TRBJ2-5, is DSGVTQTPKHLITATGQRVTLRCSPRSGDLSVYWYQQSLDQGLQFLIQYYNGEERAKGNILERFSAQQFPDLHSELNLSSLELGDSALYFCASSVGGLPQETQYFGPGTRLLVL.

This clonotype was detected only a few times. The V and J genes are TRBV3-1 and TRBJ2-5, with D possibly TRBD2 on 6 matching bases. The V end lost 4 bases, the J end lost 0 bases, and 21 bases lay between the germline ends. The CDR3 length is 18 residues. CDR1 and CDR2 (germline): LGHDT, YNNKEL (reference sequence). CDR3 coding DNA: TGTGCCAGCAGCCTGAAATCCCCAAATCGGGGGTACCAAGAGACCCAGTACTTC. Encoded protein: CASSLKSPNRGYQETQYF.

This chain uses TRBV11-2 with TRBJ2-6, with TRBD1 matching over 7 bases. The CDR3 is made up of 21 amino acids. Germline assignment: CDR1 SGHAT and CDR2 FQNNGV. Losses at the gene ends were 5 bases for V and 5 bases for J; bases not matched to a gene: 24. The CDR3 DNA is TGTGCCAGCAGCCCCGCCCGGAATAAGGGACAGTCCTCTCTCTGGGCCAACGTCCTGACTTTC. Translation gives CASSPARNKGQSSLWANVLTF.

V and J are TRBV20-1 and TRBJ2-7, with D tentatively TRBD2 (6 bases). CDR3 length: 14 residues. With 6 bases removed from V and 9 bases from J, the gap between germline ends came to 24 bases. The germline CDR1 and CDR2 sequences are DFQATT and SNEGSKA (reference sequence). In DNA, the CDR3 is TGCAGTGCCGCCGCGGGATCGGAAGTTCAGGGGCAGTACTTC. Residues: CSAAAGSEVQGQYF.

This clonotype has just a few counts. The genes are TRBV4-3 and TRBJ1-6, with 8 bases fitting TRBD1. The germline CDR1 and CDR2 sequences are LGHNA and YSLEER. The ends lost 4 bases at V and 9 bases at J; junction bases unmatched: 11. CDR3 length equals 16 residues. The CDR3 loop is CASSPTRTGTPSPLHF. The DNA of the CDR3 is TGCGCCAGCAGCCCCACCCGGACAGGGACTCCTTCACCCCTCCACTTT.

The chain links TRBV5-1 to TRBJ2-2; D call uncertain. V shed 1 base and J shed 4 bases, with 20 bases lying between them. Looked up from germline, CDR1 is SGHRS and CDR2 is YFSETQ. The CDR3 runs 18 residues. The CDR3, as DNA: TGCGCCAGCAGCTTGATACCCCAAGATCCGTGGAGCACCGGGGAGCTGTTTTTT. This sequence encodes CASSLIPQDPWSTGELFF.

The chain joins TRBV7-2 to TRBJ1-1, with TRBD1 as a possible D gene (5 bases). The germline gives CDR1 SGHTA, CDR2 FQGNSA. V lost 5 bases to trimming and J lost 2 bases, with 15 bases between them. CDR3 length equals 15 residues. The CDR3 loop is CASSGRVNSNTEAFF. CDR3 nucleotide sequence: TGTGCCAGCAGCGGCAGGGTCAACAGTAACACTGAAGCTTTCTTT. The whole variable domain, remainder taken from reference TRBV7-2 and TRBJ1-1, is GAGVSQSPSNKVTEKGKDVELRCDPISGHTALYWYRQSLGQGLEFLIYFQGNSAPDKSGLPSDRFSAERTGGSVSTLTIQRTQQEDSAVYLCASSGRVNSNTEAFFGQGTRLTVV.